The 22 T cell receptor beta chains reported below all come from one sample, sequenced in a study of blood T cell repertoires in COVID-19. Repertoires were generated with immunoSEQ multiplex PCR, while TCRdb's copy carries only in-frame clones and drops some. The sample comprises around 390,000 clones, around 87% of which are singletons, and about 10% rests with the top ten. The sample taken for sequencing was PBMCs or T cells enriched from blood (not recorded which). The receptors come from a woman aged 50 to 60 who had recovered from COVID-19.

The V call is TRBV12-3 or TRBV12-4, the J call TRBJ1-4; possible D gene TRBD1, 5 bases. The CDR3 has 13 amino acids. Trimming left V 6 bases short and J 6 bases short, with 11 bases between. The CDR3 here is CASRMQGHEKLFF. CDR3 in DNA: TGTGCCAGCAGGATGCAGGGTCATGAAAAACTGTTTTTT.

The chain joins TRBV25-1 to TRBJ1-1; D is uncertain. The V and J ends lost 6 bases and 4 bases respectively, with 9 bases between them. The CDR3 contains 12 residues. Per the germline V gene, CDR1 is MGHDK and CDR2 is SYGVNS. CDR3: CASRSGGTEAFF. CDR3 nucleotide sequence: TGTGCCAGCAGAAGCGGAGGCACTGAAGCTTTCTTT.

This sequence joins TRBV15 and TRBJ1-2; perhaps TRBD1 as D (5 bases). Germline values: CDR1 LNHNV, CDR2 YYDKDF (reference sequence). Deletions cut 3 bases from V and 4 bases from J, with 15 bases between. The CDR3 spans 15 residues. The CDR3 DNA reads TGTGCCACCAGCAGGCAAGGGGATAAGTTCTATGGCTACACCTTC. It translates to CATSRQGDKFYGYTF.

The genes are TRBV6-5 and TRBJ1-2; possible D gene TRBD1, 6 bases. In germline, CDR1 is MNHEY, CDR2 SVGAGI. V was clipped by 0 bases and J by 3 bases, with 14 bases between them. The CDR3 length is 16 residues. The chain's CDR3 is CASSYSIRSGDYGYTF. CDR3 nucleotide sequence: TGTGCCAGCAGTTACTCGATAAGGTCAGGGGACTATGGCTACACCTTC.

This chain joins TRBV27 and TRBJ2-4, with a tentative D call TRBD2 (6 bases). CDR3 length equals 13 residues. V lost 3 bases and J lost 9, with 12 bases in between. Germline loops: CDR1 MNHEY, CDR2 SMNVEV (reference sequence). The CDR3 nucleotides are TGTGCCAGCAGTTTTGCGGGAAAGGGCATTCAGTACTTC. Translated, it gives CASSFAGKGIQYF.

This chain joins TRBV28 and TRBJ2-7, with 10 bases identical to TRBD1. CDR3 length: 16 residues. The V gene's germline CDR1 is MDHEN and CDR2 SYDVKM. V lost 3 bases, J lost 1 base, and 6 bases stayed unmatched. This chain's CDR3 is CASSFDLGQGSYEQYF. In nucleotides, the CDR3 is TGTGCCAGCAGTTTCGACCTGGGACAGGGGTCCTACGAGCAGTACTTC. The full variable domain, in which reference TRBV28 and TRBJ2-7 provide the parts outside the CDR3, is DVKVTQSSRYLVKRTGEKVFLECVQDMDHENMFWYRQDPGLGLRLIYFSYDVKMKEKGDIPEGYSVSREKKERFSLILESASTNQTSMYLCASSFDLGQGSYEQYFGPGTRLTVT.

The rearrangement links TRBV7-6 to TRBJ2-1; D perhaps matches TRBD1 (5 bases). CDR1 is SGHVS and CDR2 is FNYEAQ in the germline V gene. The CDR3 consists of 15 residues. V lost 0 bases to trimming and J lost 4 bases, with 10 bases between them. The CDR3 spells CASSLANTGYNEQFF. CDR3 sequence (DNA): TGTGCCAGCAGCTTAGCGAATACAGGTTACAATGAGCAGTTCTTC.

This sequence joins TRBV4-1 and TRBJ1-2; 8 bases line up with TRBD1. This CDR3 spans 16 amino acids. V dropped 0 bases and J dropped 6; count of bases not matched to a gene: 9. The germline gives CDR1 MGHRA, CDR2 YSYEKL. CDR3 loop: CASSQDRLTGVHGYTF. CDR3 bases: TGCGCCAGCAGCCAAGATAGACTGACAGGGGTCCATGGCTACACCTTC.

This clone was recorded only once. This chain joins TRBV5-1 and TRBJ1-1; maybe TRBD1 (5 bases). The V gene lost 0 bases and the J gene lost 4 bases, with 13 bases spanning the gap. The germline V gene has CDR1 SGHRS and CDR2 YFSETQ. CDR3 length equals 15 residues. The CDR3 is CASSLEAGWGTEAFF. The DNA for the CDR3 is TGCGCCAGCAGCTTGGAAGCAGGGTGGGGCACTGAAGCTTTCTTT.

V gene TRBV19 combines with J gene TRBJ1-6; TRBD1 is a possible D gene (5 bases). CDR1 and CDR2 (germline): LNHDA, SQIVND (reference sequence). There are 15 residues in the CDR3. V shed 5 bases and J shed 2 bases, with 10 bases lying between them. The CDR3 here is CASSGAGTYNSPLHF. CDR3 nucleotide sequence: TGTGCCAGTAGTGGCGCAGGGACCTATAATTCACCCCTCCACTTT.

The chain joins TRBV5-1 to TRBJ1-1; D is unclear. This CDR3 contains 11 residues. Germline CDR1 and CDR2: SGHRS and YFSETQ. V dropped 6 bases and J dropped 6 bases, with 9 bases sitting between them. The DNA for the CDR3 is TGCGCCAGCAACGGAGTCTCTGAAGCTTTCTTT. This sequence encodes CASNGVSEAFF.

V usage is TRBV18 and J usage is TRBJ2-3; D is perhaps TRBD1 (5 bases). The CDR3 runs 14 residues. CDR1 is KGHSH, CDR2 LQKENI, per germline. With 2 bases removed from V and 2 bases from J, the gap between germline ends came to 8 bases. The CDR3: CASSPGAPTDTQYF. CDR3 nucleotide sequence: TGTGCCAGCTCACCAGGGGCCCCCACAGATACGCAGTATTTT.

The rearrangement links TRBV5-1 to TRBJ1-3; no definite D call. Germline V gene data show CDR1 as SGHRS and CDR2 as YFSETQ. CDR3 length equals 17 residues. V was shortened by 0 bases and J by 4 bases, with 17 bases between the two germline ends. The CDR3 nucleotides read TGCGCCAGCAGCTTGGACCACGGTCCTTCGAAGGGAAACACCATATATTTT. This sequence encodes CASSLDHGPSKGNTIYF. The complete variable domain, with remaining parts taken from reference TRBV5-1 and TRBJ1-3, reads KAGVTQTPRYLIKTRGQQVTLSCSPISGHRSVSWYQQTPGQGLQFLFEYFSETQRNKGNFPGRFSGRQFSNSRSEMNVSTLELGDSALYLCASSLDHGPSKGNTIYFGEGSWLTVV.

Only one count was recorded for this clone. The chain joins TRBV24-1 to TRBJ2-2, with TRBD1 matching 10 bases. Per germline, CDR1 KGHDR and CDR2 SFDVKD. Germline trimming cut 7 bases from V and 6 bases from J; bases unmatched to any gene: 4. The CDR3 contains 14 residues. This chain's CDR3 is CATRGQGGAGELFF. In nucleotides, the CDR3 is TGTGCCACCAGAGGACAGGGGGGAGCCGGGGAGCTGTTTTTT.

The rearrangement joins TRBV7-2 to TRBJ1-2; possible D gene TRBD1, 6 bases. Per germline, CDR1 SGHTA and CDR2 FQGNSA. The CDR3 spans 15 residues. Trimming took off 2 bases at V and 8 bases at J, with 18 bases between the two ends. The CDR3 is CASSLHPGQLPGYTF. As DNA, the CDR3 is TGTGCCAGCAGCTTACACCCTGGACAGCTACCGGGCTACACCTTC.

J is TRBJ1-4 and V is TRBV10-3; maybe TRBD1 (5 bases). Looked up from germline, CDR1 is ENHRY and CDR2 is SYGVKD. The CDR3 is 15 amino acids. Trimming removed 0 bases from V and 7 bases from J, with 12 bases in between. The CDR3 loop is CAISESAGKGEKLFF. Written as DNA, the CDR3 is TGTGCCATCAGTGAGTCGGCAGGGAAGGGTGAAAAACTGTTTTTT.

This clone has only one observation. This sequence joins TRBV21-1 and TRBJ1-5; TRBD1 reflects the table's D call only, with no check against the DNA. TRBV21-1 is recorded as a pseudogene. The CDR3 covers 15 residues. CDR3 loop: CASRLPGHANQPQHF. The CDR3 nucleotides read TGTGCCAGCAGGTTACCGGGACACGCCAATCAGCCCCAGCATTTT.

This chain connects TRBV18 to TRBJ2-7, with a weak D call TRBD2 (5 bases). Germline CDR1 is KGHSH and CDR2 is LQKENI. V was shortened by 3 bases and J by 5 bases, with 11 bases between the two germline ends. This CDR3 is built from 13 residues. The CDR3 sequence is CASSPGIRNEQYF. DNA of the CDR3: TGTGCCAGCTCACCCGGGATTAGAAACGAGCAGTACTTC. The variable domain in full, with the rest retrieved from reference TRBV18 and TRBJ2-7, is NAGVMQNPRHLVRRRGQEARLRCSPMKGHSHVYWYRQLPEEGLKFMVYLQKENIIDESGMPKERFSAEFPKEGPSILRIQQVVRGDSAAYFCASSPGIRNEQYFGPGTRLTVT.

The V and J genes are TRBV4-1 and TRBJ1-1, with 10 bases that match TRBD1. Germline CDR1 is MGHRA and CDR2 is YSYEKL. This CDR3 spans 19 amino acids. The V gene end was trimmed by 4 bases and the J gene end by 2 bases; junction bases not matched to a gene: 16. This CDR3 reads CASSRLPGQGTSGNTEAFF. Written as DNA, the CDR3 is TGCGCCAGCAGCCGTCTGCCGGGACAGGGGACCTCAGGTAACACTGAAGCTTTCTTT.

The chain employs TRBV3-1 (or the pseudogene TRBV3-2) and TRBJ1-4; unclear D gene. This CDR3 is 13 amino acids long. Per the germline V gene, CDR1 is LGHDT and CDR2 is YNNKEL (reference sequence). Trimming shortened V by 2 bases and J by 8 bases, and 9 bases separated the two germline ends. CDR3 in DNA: TGTGCCAGCAGCCAAAATCGGAGAGAAAAACTGTTTTTT. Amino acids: CASSQNRREKLFF.

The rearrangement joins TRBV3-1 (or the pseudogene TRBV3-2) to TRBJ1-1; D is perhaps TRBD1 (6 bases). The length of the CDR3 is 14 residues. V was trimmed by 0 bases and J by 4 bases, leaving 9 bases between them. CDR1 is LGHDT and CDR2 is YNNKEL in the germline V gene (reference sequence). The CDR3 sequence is CASSQESGATEAFF. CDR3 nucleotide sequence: TGTGCCAGCAGCCAAGAGTCAGGGGCCACTGAAGCTTTCTTT.

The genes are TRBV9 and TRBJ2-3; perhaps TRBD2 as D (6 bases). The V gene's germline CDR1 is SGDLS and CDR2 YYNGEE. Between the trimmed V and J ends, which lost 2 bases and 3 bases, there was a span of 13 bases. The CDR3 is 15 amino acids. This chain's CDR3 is CASSVRRAGTDTQYF. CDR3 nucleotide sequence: TGTGCCAGCAGCGTCCGGCGGGCGGGGACAGATACGCAGTATTTT.